This TCR beta chain is from a study of OX40 agonist ivuxolimab in advanced cancers. Study details: A history of anti-PD-1, anti-PD-L1 or anti-CTLA-4 therapy was acceptable, and 40% to 45% had some.

Clones were sequenced by immunoSEQ multiplex PCR, and TCRdb holds only the in-frame ones, with some missing. Here the sample spans roughly 48,000 clones, around 90% being singletons. Germline CDR1 SGHTA, CDR2 FQGTGA. The junction had 11 bases not matched to a gene; V was cut back by 3 bases and J by 6 bases. The CDR3 sequence is 16 residues long. The V and J genes are TRBV7-3 and TRBJ2-3, with 8 bases that match TRBD2. The receptor was isolated from an adult with an advanced solid tumor such as melanoma, head and neck, liver or kidney cancer. The sample here was CD4+ or CD8+ T cells sorted from blood, taken in a trial of the OX40 agonist ivuxolimab. The CDR3 loop is CASSFERGSLWDTQYF. The CDR3 nucleotides read TGTGCCAGCAGCTTCGAGCGGGGGTCTCTCTGGGATACGCAGTATTTT.